A selection of T cell receptor beta chains follows, all from one sample in a study of T-cell reconstitution after alpha-beta-depleted transplantation in children. TCRdb recomputed calls from the PCR reads with MiXCR, one row per CDR3 protein. The sample consists of about 980,000 distinct CDR3 sequences, roughly 29% of them appearing once. The source was PBMCs, mostly from graft donor cells, collected 360 days after TCRalphabeta/CD19-depleted stem cell transplant. The receptors were sampled from a boy less than two years old who had a stem cell transplant for SCID, so the T cells may come from the graft donor. The CDR3 runs from the conserved cysteine through the conserved F or W. A D gene is named only where the DNA matches it firmly. The listing skips clone size in some rows; elsewhere it reads once, few, many or a size class.

CASSTYKGTRDNNEQFF | TGTGCCAGCAGTACCTATAAGGGGACCAGAGATAACAATGAGCAGTTCTTC | . | TRBJ2-1 | TRBV12-3/TRBV12-4 | . | 17
CSANTYRGLFF | TGCAGTGCTAACACTTACAGGGGTCTGTTTTTT | TRBD1 | TRBJ2-2 | TRBV20-1 | many | 11
CASSLATGPDTQYF | TGTGCCAGCAGCTTAGCGACGGGTCCAGATACGCAGTATTTT | . | TRBJ2-3 | TRBV7-2 | few | 14
CASTLRTGGTGELFF | TGTGCCAGCACCTTGCGGACAGGCGGTACCGGGGAGCTGTTTTTT | TRBD1 | TRBJ2-2 | TRBV12-3/TRBV12-4 | . | 15
CASSHNHGQSQETQYF | TGCGCCAGCAGCCACAACCACGGACAGTCCCAAGAGACCCAGTACTTC | . | TRBJ2-5 | TRBV5-1 | once | 16
CASSLGTANKNIQYF | TGTGCCAGCAGCTTAGGAACAGCGAACAAAAACATTCAGTACTTC | . | TRBJ2-4 | TRBV7-9 | few | 15
CASSFIYRGSYNEQFF | TGTGCCAGCAGTTTTATCTACAGGGGATCCTACAATGAGCAGTTCTTC | TRBD1 | TRBJ2-1 | TRBV27 | few | 16
CASSRDPGKDTQYF | TGTGCCAGCAGTCGGGACCCGGGGAAAGACACCCAGTACTTC | . | TRBJ2-5 | TRBV28 | few | 14
CASSLYTTGETQYF | TGTGCCAGCAGTTTATACACGACGGGAGAGACCCAGTACTTC | . | TRBJ2-5 | TRBV12-3/TRBV12-4 | . | 14
CASSQDGAGVDEQYF | TGTGCCAGCAGCCAAGATGGGGCAGGGGTAGACGAGCAGTACTTC | . | TRBJ2-7 | TRBV3-1 | . | 15
CASRREVTGELFF | TGCGCCAGCCGGAGAGAGGTGACCGGGGAGCTGTTTTTT | . | TRBJ2-2 | TRBV5-1 | . | 13
CASSEGNLAIYNEQFF | TGTGCCAGCAGTGAAGGTAACCTAGCGATCTACAATGAGCAGTTCTTC | . | TRBJ2-1 | TRBV2 | . | 16
CASSYEVTSSYEQYF | TGTGCCAGCAGTTACGAGGTCACCTCTTCCTACGAGCAGTACTTC | . | TRBJ2-7 | TRBV6-2/TRBV6-3 | . | 15
CSASGPERQGNPEAFF | TGCAGTGCTAGCGGTCCCGAAAGACAGGGGAATCCTGAAGCTTTCTTT | TRBD1 | TRBJ1-1 | TRBV20-1 | few | 16
CASSFGTGRDQPQHF | TGTGCCAGCAGTTTCGGGACGGGGAGGGATCAGCCCCAGCATTTT | . | TRBJ1-5 | TRBV12-3/TRBV12-4 | . | 15
CSARSDRFLEKLFF | TGCAGTGCTAGATCGGACAGGTTTCTCGAAAAACTGTTTTTT | TRBD1 | TRBJ1-4 | TRBV20-1 | few | 14
CASSPGRSQPQHF | TGTGCCAGCAGCCCGGGCCGGAGTCAGCCCCAGCATTTT | . | TRBJ1-5 | TRBV12-3/TRBV12-4 | many | 13
CASSPLNPAHTDTQYF | TGTGCCAGCAGCCCTCTGAATCCAGCCCACACAGATACGCAGTATTTT | . | TRBJ2-3 | TRBV6-1 | few | 16
CASSPGGSWDTQYF | TGTGCCAGCAGTCCGGGGGGCTCGTGGGATACGCAGTATTTT | . | TRBJ2-3 | TRBV6-1 | few | 14
CSASGRGAIYEQYF | TGCAGTGCTTCGGGGCGGGGGGCAATCTACGAGCAGTACTTC | TRBD2 | TRBJ2-7 | TRBV20-1 | . | 14
CASSSSTGNGELFF | TGTGCCAGCAGTTCGTCGACTGGGAACGGGGAGCTGTTTTTT | . | TRBJ2-2 | TRBV6-5 | . | 14
CASSYSTGPATNEKLFF | TGTGCCAGCAGTTACTCGACAGGGCCCGCAACTAATGAAAAACTGTTTTTT | TRBD1 | TRBJ1-4 | TRBV6-5 | . | 17
CASGLALLAGVRSYNEQFF | TGTGCTAGTGGTTTGGCTCTACTAGCGGGAGTCCGCTCCTACAATGAGCAGTTCTTC | TRBD2 | TRBJ2-1 | TRBV12-5 | . | 19
CASSPSRDSYEQYF | TGTGCCAGCAGCCCCAGCAGGGACTCCTACGAGCAGTACTTC | . | TRBJ2-7 | TRBV11-2 | . | 14
CASSSSVGDRGTDTQYF | TGTGCCAGCAGTTCCTCCGTGGGGGACAGGGGCACAGATACGCAGTATTTT | TRBD1 | TRBJ2-3 | TRBV6-5 | few | 17
CASAPLGGLNYGYTF | TGTGCCAGCGCTCCCCTAGGGGGGCTTAACTATGGCTACACCTTC | . | TRBJ1-2 | TRBV12-3/TRBV12-4 | . | 15
CSVGGSGYTEAFF | TGCAGCGTTGGGGGTTCCGGGTACACTGAAGCTTTCTTT | . | TRBJ1-1 | TRBV29-1 | . | 13
CASSLETGGHEQFF | TGTGCCAGCAGTTTAGAGACAGGGGGCCATGAGCAGTTCTTC | TRBD1 | TRBJ2-1 | TRBV12-3/TRBV12-4 | . | 14
CASSYMGVSSPLHF | TGTGCCAGCAGTTACATGGGGGTCAGTTCACCCCTCCACTTT | . | TRBJ1-6 | TRBV6-5 | few | 14
CSAREGLRATNEKLFF | TGCAGTGCTAGAGAGGGCCTGCGGGCAACTAATGAAAAACTGTTTTTT | . | TRBJ1-4 | TRBV20-1 | . | 16
CASSPGTVNTDTQYF | TGCGCCAGCAGCCCTGGGACGGTAAACACAGATACGCAGTATTTT | . | TRBJ2-3 | TRBV5-1 | . | 15
CASTSHGITNTGELFF | TGTGCCAGCACCTCACACGGAATCACGAACACCGGGGAGCTGTTTTTT | . | TRBJ2-2 | TRBV6-2/TRBV6-3 | . | 16
CASSEGGGISYEQYF | TGTGCCAGCAGCGAGGGAGGGGGGATCTCCTACGAGCAGTACTTC | . | TRBJ2-7 | TRBV7-9 | . | 15
CASGLTANYEQYF | TGCGCCAGCGGGTTGACTGCCAACTACGAGCAGTACTTC | . | TRBJ2-7 | TRBV4-1 | . | 13
CASSEPAGAGHTQYF | TGTGCCAGCAGTGAACCGGCAGGGGCTGGGCATACGCAGTATTTT | . | TRBJ2-3 | TRBV2 | . | 15
CSVEDSPYEQYF | TGCAGCGTTGAAGATTCCCCCTACGAGCAGTACTTC | . | TRBJ2-7 | TRBV29-1 | few | 12
CASSLGGSGGANEQFF | TGTGCCAGCAGCTTAGGGGGGAGCGGGGGGGCTAATGAGCAGTTCTTC | TRBD2 | TRBJ2-1 | TRBV7-2 | few | 16
CASSRPWTETPYEQYF | TGCGCCAGCAGCCGTCCCTGGACAGAAACGCCCTACGAGCAGTACTTC | . | TRBJ2-7 | TRBV5-1 | . | 16
CASSLRTGGTPQHF | TGCGCCAGCAGCTTGAGGACAGGGGGCACGCCCCAGCATTTT | TRBD1 | TRBJ1-5 | TRBV5-1 | . | 14
CSAAGTGDLQETQYF | TGCAGTGCAGCCGGGACAGGGGACCTCCAAGAGACCCAGTACTTC | TRBD1 | TRBJ2-5 | TRBV20-1 | few | 15
CSVVRPENTEAFF | TGCAGCGTTGTTCGTCCGGAGAACACTGAAGCTTTCTTT | . | TRBJ1-1 | TRBV29-1 | . | 13
CATSRDLGVVGTEAFF | TGTGCCACCAGCAGAGATCTGGGGGTAGTGGGCACTGAAGCTTTCTTT | . | TRBJ1-1 | TRBV15 | . | 16
CASSLPDRVEQYF | TGTGCCAGCAGCTTGCCGGACAGGGTCGAGCAGTACTTC | TRBD1 | TRBJ2-7 | TRBV5-6 | . | 13
CSVEGTVTSTDTQYF | TGCAGCGTTGAGGGGACGGTGACTAGCACAGATACGCAGTATTTT | . | TRBJ2-3 | TRBV29-1 | . | 15
CASSLLAGNRYEQYF | TGCGCCAGCAGCTTGTTGGCAGGGAACAGGTACGAGCAGTACTTC | . | TRBJ2-7 | TRBV5-1 | . | 15
CASSQTGQIDGYTF | TGTGCCAGCAGCCAGACCGGACAGATCGATGGCTACACCTTC | . | TRBJ1-2 | TRBV7-2 | few | 14
CATLLGNTIYF | TGTGCCACCTTACTTGGAAACACCATATATTTT | . | TRBJ1-3 | TRBV6-1 | . | 11
CASSVAAVPQHF | TGTGCCAGCAGTGTTGCCGCGGTGCCCCAGCATTTT | . | TRBJ1-5 | TRBV6-1 | . | 12
CASSAPGGLSSYNEQFF | TGTGCCAGCAGCGCCCCAGGGGGTTTGAGCTCCTACAATGAGCAGTTCTTC | TRBD1 | TRBJ2-1 | TRBV9 | . | 17
CATSPGQSTDTQYF | TGTGCCACCAGCCCGGGACAGAGCACAGATACGCAGTATTTT | TRBD1 | TRBJ2-3 | TRBV24-1 | . | 14
CSVEREFGQPQHF | TGCAGCGTTGAACGGGAATTCGGTCAGCCCCAGCATTTT | . | TRBJ1-5 | TRBV29-1 | few | 13
CASSATGHFVGQFF | TGTGCCAGCAGCGCCACGGGACACTTCGTCGGGCAGTTCTTC | . | TRBJ2-1 | TRBV11-2 | once | 14
CASSLLGAGEIDF | TGCGCCAGCAGCTTGTTGGGAGCGGGGGAGATCGACTTC | TRBD2 | TRBJ2-3 | TRBV5-1 | few | 13
CASSLAPVPQDTQYF | TGCGCCAGCAGCTTGGCGCCAGTCCCCCAAGATACGCAGTATTTT | . | TRBJ2-3 | TRBV5-1 | . | 15